These 6 T cell receptor beta chains were all obtained from the same sample, sequenced in a study of T cells in localized non-small cell lung cancer. Sequencing used immunoSEQ multiplex PCR; TCRdb keeps in-frame clones, though not all of them. The table lists approximately 43,000 clones, more than 85% of them singletons. This sample comprised peripheral blood, obtained before any cancer treatment. Receptor source: a woman between 18 and 55 years old with stage III lung adenocarcinoma.

The V call is TRBV5-1, the J call TRBJ2-7; the match to TRBD2 covers 8 bases. The V gene end was trimmed by 1 base and the J gene end by 0 bases; junction bases not matched to a gene: 3. The CDR3 is 15 residues long. The germline V gene has CDR1 SGHRS and CDR2 YFSETQ. The CDR3 region is CASSLYGGASYEQYF. Here the CDR3 DNA reads TGCGCCAGCAGCTTGTACGGGGGGGCCTCCTACGAGCAGTACTTC.

V usage is TRBV4-1 and J usage is TRBJ1-1; D call uncertain. This CDR3 region has 13 residues. Germline assignment: CDR1 MGHRA and CDR2 YSYEKL. V lost 5 bases and J 1 base, leaving 8 bases between the germline ends. Here the CDR3 DNA reads TGCGCCAGCAGCTCCCCCAGGAACACTGAAGCTTTCTTT. Its protein product is CASSSPRNTEAFF.

This chain joins TRBV5-8 and TRBJ2-1; maybe TRBD2 (6 bases). CDR3 length: 16 residues. Per germline, CDR1 SGHTS and CDR2 YDEGEE. V lost 3 bases, J lost 7 bases, and 20 bases lay in between. This CDR3 reads CASSSSLALVLNEQFF. CDR3 nucleotide sequence: TGTGCCAGCAGCTCGAGCCTAGCGCTGGTTCTGAATGAGCAGTTCTTC.

This chain links TRBV27 with TRBJ2-1; possible D gene TRBD1, 5 bases. There are 16 residues in the CDR3. Germline CDR1 is MNHEY and CDR2 is SMNVEV (reference sequence). Trimming shortened V by 0 bases and J by 7 bases, and 16 bases separated the two germline ends. CDR3 loop: CASSLSPKGLGNEQFF. In DNA, the CDR3 is TGTGCCAGCAGTTTATCTCCCAAGGGGCTGGGGAATGAGCAGTTCTTC.

The chain employs TRBV4-1 and TRBJ2-5; 8 nucleotides line up with TRBD2. V was clipped by 4 bases and J by 1 base; unmatched bases: 11. From germline, CDR1 is MGHRA and CDR2 YSYEKL. The CDR3 runs to 17 residues. Written as DNA, the CDR3 is TGCGCCAGCAGCCCCCTAAGGGGGAGCGGGGGCCAAGAGACCCAGTACTTC. It is translated as CASSPLRGSGGQETQYF.

The chain has TRBV27 and TRBJ1-2; TRBD1 is a possible D gene (6 bases). V gave up 6 bases and J gave up 6 bases, with 17 bases separating them. This CDR3 contains 14 residues. CDR1 and CDR2 (germline): MNHEY, SMNVEV (reference sequence). The CDR3 DNA reads as TGTGCCAGCAGCCATCGGGGGCCCAAGGATGGCTACACCTTC. Encoded protein: CASSHRGPKDGYTF.